One sample yielded the 22 T cell receptor beta chains listed below, sequenced in a study of human T cells and chemical hapten exposure. Described time point: patch test 1, 2 weeks after DPC sensitization. Documented treatment: therapeutic diphenylcyclopropenone sensitization with weekly scalp DPC. TCRdb re-analysed the RACE reads in MiXCR, keeping a single row per CDR3 protein. Of fewer than 400,000 distinct CDR3 sequences in the sample, around 7% are singletons; the top ten hold 8% to 9%. Sample: whole blood, taken in connection with sensitization to the hapten diphenylcyclopropenone (DPC). The receptor source for this set is a woman under 30 with alopecia areata. Some clones in this sample may be carry-over from other donors' samples.

In its sample, this clonotype was seen a few times. The genes are TRBV29-1 and TRBJ1-1; D remains ambiguous. Trimming removed 7 bases from V and 0 bases from J, with 12 bases in between. The CDR3 is made up of 13 amino acids. The germline V gene has CDR1 SQVTM and CDR2 ANQGSEA. CDR3 loop: CSAIQQLNTEAFF. The CDR3 DNA reads as TGCAGCGCCATACAACAGCTGAACACTGAAGCTTTCTTT.

The chain recombines TRBV29-1 with TRBJ2-7; tentatively, D is TRBD2 (7 bases). The CDR3 totals 12 residues. CDR1 is SQVTM and CDR2 is ANQGSEA in the germline V gene. V lost 6 bases to trimming and J lost 0 bases, with 9 bases between them. CDR3 nucleotides: TGCAGCGTGGGGGGGGCCTCCTACGAGCAGTACTTC. This translates into CSVGGASYEQYF.

This clonotype was picked up many times. The rearrangement uses TRBV7-2 and TRBJ2-1; 8 nucleotides align to TRBD2. This CDR3 is built from 14 residues. The germline V gene has CDR1 SGHTA and CDR2 FQGNSA. With V trimmed by 4 bases and J by 5 bases, 4 bases remained unmatched. In DNA form, the CDR3 reads TGTGCCAGCAGCTCCGGACTAGCAAACAATGAGCAGTTCTTC. Residues: CASSSGLANNEQFF.

This clonotype has only a few counts. The rearrangement joins TRBV25-1 to TRBJ2-2, with D possibly matching TRBD1 (6 bases). The CDR3 has 17 residues. V was trimmed by 1 base and J by 1 base, leaving 13 bases between them. Germline V gene data show CDR1 as MGHDK and CDR2 as SYGVNS. CDR3 loop: CASSESPGARNTGELFF. CDR3 coding DNA: TGTGCCAGCAGTGAATCCCCAGGGGCCAGGAACACCGGGGAGCTGTTTTTT.

This clonotype was detected only a few times. This sequence joins TRBV4-3 and TRBJ2-6; the D is unclear. The germline V gene has CDR1 LGHNA and CDR2 YSLEER. This CDR3 spans 15 amino acids. Trimming removed 1 base from V and 2 bases from J, with 6 bases in between. The CDR3 region has the DNA TGCGCCAGCAGCCAAGGGACCGCTGGGGCCAACGTCCTGACTTTC. Protein: CASSQGTAGANVLTF.

This clonotype showed up many times. V gene TRBV6-2 or TRBV6-3 combines with J gene TRBJ2-6, with no clear D. CDR3 length: 14 residues. V was pared by 6 bases and J by 0 bases, with 6 bases between. The germline gives CDR1 MNHEY, CDR2 SVGEGT. The CDR3 DNA sequence: TGTGCCAGCAGCTGGTTCTCTGGGGCCAACGTCCTGACTTTC. This gives the protein CASSWFSGANVLTF.

The chain links TRBV25-1 to TRBJ1-5; D is perhaps TRBD1 (6 bases). The CDR3 consists of 14 residues. Germline values: CDR1 MGHDK, CDR2 SYGVNS. With 3 bases removed from V and 5 bases from J, the gap between germline ends came to 11 bases. The CDR3 sequence is CASSDTQGDQPQHF. The CDR3 nucleotides read TGTGCCAGCAGTGATACACAGGGAGATCAGCCCCAGCATTTT.

The rearrangement joins TRBV6-5 to TRBJ1-1, with 7 positions matching TRBD1. Germline values: CDR1 MNHEY, CDR2 SVGAGI. After removal of 6 bases from V and 1 base from J, the junction contained 14 bases not matched to a gene. The CDR3 consists of 17 residues. The CDR3 loop is CASSRGQAGIRNTEAFF. CDR3 in DNA: TGTGCCAGCAGCAGAGGACAGGCGGGAATTCGGAACACTGAAGCTTTCTTT.

This clonotype was seen a few times. The chain is built from TRBV6-4 and TRBJ2-2; possible D gene TRBD2, 5 bases. The CDR3 runs to 16 residues. Trimming took off 5 bases at V and 1 base at J, with 14 bases between the two ends. Germline CDR1 is MRHNA and CDR2 is SNTAGT. CDR3 bases: TGTGCCAGCAGTTCCGGGGAATTAGGGAACACCGGGGAGCTGTTTTTT. It specifies CASSSGELGNTGELFF.

This clonotype was seen a handful of times. V usage is TRBV9 and J usage is TRBJ1-6, with a tentative D call TRBD1 (6 bases). The CDR3 has 15 residues. V was shortened by 4 bases and J by 10 bases, with 18 bases between the two germline ends. CDR1 and CDR2 from the germline V gene are SGDLS and YYNGEE. CDR3 sequence (DNA): TGTGCCAGCAGCCCCCTCAGGGGACTTTCGTCACCCCTCCACTTT. This codes for CASSPLRGLSSPLHF. Full variable domain (outside the CDR3, taken from reference TRBV9 and TRBJ1-6): DSGVTQTPKHLITATGQRVTLRCSPRSGDLSVYWYQQSLDQGLQFLIQYYNGEERAKGNILERFSAQQFPDLHSELNLSSLELGDSALYFCASSPLRGLSSPLHFGNGTRLTVT.

The chain has TRBV6-2 or TRBV6-3 and TRBJ1-6; no reliable D call. V was shortened by 10 bases and J by 3 bases, with 10 bases between the two germline ends. The germline V gene has CDR1 MNHEY and CDR2 SVGEGT. The CDR3 sequence is 13 residues long. In DNA, the CDR3 is TGTGCCACCGGACTGATCTATAATTCACCCCTCCACTTT. This translates into CATGLIYNSPLHF.

This clonotype was recorded at least ten times. The chain carries TRBV6-2 or TRBV6-3 and TRBJ1-2, with TRBD1 matching 7 bases. The length of the CDR3 is 14 residues. Unmatched junction bases numbered 6, after V lost 6 bases and J lost 2 bases. Germline loops: CDR1 MNHEY, CDR2 SVGEGT. The CDR3 coding sequence is TGTGCCAGCAGCGGACAGGTTACCAACTATGGCTACACCTTC. It yields the protein CASSGQVTNYGYTF.

The V call is TRBV11-2, the J call TRBJ1-2; TRBD1 might be the D (5 bases). This CDR3 spans 17 amino acids. CDR1 SGHAT and CDR2 FQNNGV come from the germline V gene. Trimming removed 0 bases at V and 4 bases at J, with 18 bases between. As DNA, the CDR3 is TGTGCCAGCAGCTTAGATACATTACCCTGGGACTTCTATGGCTACACCTTC. Amino acids: CASSLDTLPWDFYGYTF.

This clonotype has a handful of counts. The chain employs TRBV2 and TRBJ2-5, with a weak D call TRBD2 (6 bases). V dropped 6 bases and J dropped 5 bases, with 13 bases sitting between them. From germline, CDR1 is SNHLY and CDR2 FYNNEI. The CDR3 runs 13 residues. CDR3 sequence: CASSDGTGETQYF. CDR3 nucleotides: TGTGCCAGCAGCGACGGGACTGGGGAGACCCAGTACTTC.

V usage is TRBV5-6 and J usage is TRBJ1-5, with 9 bases fitting TRBD1. From germline, CDR1 is SGHDT and CDR2 YYEEEE. The trim removed 3 bases at V and 2 bases at J, leaving 9 bases unmatched. The CDR3 is 17 amino acids. The CDR3: CASSYWDRAEGNQPQHF. The CDR3, as DNA: TGTGCCAGCAGCTACTGGGACAGGGCGGAAGGCAATCAGCCCCAGCATTTT.

Concerning this clonotype itself: A much larger clone lies one base from this, so it may be a read error. The final CDR3 position lacks the conserved phenylalanine or tryptophan, pointing to a likely read error. V gene TRBV7-9 combines with J gene TRBJ2-3; TRBD1 or TRBD2 may be the D gene (5 bases each). Trimming stripped 5 bases from V and 5 bases from J, with 17 bases between. The CDR3 has 15 amino acids. From germline, CDR1 is SEHNR and CDR2 FQNEAQ (reference sequence). Here the CDR3 reads CASSRQAGTRDTQYL. DNA for the CDR3: TGTGCCAGCAGCCGCCAGGCAGGGACGCGAGATACGCAGTATCTT.

V gene TRBV4-2 combines with J gene TRBJ2-3; TRBD2 matches 7 bases. Germline V gives CDR1 LGHNA, CDR2 YNFKEQ. CDR3 size: 16 residues. V trimming: 0 bases; J trimming: 1 base; junction bases outside the gene matches: 4. The CDR3 loop is CASSQDKAGRTDTQYF. CDR3 coding DNA: TGTGCCAGCAGCCAAGATAAAGCGGGGCGCACAGATACGCAGTATTTT.

This clonotype has more than one count but fewer than ten. The V gene is TRBV4-3, the J gene TRBJ2-7; 11 bases align to TRBD2. The CDR3 contains 16 residues. J was trimmed by 2 bases and V by 6 bases; bases with no gene match: 9. Germline V gene lookup returns CDR1 LGHNA and CDR2 YSLEER. CDR3 nucleotides: TGCGCCAGCAGTCGTACTAGCGGGGGCCTAACCTACGAGCAGTACTTC. Its translation is CASSRTSGGLTYEQYF.

The chain is built from TRBV5-4 and TRBJ1-4; 7 bases are a match to TRBD1. V was pared by 3 bases and J by 7 bases, with 6 bases of the junction left unmatched. Per germline, CDR1 SGHNT and CDR2 YYREEE (reference sequence). There are 14 residues in the CDR3. CDR3 sequence reads: CASSSRQGFEKLFF. In DNA form, the CDR3 reads TGTGCCAGCAGCTCTCGACAGGGTTTTGAAAAACTGTTTTTT.

This clonotype was seen more than once but under ten times. The chain is built from TRBV4-1 and TRBJ1-4; tentatively, D is TRBD1 (5 bases). V was trimmed by 6 bases and J by 8 bases, leaving 19 bases between them. The CDR3 totals 15 residues. The germline CDR1 and CDR2 sequences are MGHRA and YSYEKL. The CDR3 region is CASSVLGGRMEKLFF. The CDR3 DNA follows: TGCGCCAGCAGTGTTCTGGGGGGGAGAATGGAAAAACTGTTTTTT.

This clonotype was counted many times. The rearrangement links TRBV12-3 or TRBV12-4 to TRBJ2-1; 9 nucleotides line up with TRBD1. The CDR3 runs to 15 residues. With 3 bases clipped from V and 9 bases from J, the junction kept 9 bases outside the gene matches. CDR3 nucleotides: TGTGCCAGCAGTTTTAGGACAGGGGCGTCCGGTGAGCAGTTCTTC. It yields the protein CASSFRTGASGEQFF.

Ten or more counts support this clonotype. In DNA, the CDR3 is TGCAGTGCTAGAGACCGCCAGATCGACAGTGCCTCTGGAAACACCATATATTTT. Residues: CSARDRQIDSASGNTIYF. The chain joins TRBV20-1 to TRBJ1-3; D might be TRBD1 (5 bases). The CDR3 extends over 18 amino acids. V was trimmed by 0 bases and J by 0 bases, leaving 18 bases between them. Germline CDR1 DFQATT, CDR2 SNEGSKA (reference sequence).